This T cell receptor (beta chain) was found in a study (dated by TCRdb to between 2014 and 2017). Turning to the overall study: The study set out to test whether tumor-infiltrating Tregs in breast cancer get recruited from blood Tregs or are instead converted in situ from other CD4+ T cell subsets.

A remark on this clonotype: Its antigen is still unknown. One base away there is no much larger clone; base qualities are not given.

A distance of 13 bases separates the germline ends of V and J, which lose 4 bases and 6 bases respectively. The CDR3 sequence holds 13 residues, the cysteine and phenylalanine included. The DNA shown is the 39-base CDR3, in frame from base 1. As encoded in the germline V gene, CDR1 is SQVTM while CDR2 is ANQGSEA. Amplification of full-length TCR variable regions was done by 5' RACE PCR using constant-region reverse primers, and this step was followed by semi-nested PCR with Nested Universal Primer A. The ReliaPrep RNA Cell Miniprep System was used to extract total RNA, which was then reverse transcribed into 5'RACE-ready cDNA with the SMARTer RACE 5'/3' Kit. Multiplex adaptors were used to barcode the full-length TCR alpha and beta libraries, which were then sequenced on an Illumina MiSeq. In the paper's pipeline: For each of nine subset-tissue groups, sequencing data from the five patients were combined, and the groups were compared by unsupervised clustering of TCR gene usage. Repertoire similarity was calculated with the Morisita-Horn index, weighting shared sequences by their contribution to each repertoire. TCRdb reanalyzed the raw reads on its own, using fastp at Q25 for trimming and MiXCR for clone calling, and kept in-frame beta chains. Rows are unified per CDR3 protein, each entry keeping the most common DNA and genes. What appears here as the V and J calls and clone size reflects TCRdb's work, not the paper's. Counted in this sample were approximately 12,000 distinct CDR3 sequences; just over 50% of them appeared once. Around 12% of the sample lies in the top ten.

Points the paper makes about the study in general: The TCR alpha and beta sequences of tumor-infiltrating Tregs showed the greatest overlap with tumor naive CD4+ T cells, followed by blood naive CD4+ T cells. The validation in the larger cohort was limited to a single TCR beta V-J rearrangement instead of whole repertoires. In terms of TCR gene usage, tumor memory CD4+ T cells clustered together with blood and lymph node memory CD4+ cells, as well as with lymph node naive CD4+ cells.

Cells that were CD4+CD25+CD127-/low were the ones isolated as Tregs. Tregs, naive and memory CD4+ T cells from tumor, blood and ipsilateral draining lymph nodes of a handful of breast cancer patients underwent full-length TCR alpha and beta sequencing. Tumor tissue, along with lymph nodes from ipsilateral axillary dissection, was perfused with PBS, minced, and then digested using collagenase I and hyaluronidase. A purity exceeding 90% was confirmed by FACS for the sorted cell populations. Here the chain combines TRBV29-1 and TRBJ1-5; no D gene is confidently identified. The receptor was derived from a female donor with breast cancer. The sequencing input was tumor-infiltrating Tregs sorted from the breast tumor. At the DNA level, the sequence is TGCAGCGTTGGTTCAACGTTGGGTCAGCCCCAGCATTTT. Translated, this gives CSVGSTLGQPQHF.